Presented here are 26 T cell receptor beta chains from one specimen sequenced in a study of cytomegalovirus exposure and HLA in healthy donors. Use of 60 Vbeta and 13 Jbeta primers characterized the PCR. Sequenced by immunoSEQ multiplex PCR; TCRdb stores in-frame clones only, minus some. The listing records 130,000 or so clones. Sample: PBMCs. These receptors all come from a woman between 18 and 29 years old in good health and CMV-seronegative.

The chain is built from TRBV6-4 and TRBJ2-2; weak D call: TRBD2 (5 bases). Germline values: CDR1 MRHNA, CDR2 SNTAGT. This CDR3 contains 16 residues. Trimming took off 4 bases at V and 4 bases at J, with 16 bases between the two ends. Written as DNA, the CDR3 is TGTGCCAGCAGTGCCGAGCCCAACGGGGTCACCGGGGAGCTGTTTTTT. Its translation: CASSAEPNGVTGELFF.

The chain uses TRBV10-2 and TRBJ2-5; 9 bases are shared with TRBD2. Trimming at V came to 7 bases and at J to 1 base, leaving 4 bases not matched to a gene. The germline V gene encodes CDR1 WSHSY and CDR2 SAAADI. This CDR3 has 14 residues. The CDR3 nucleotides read TGCGCCAGCAACCTAGCGGGACCCCAAGAGACCCAGTACTTC. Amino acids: CASNLAGPQETQYF.

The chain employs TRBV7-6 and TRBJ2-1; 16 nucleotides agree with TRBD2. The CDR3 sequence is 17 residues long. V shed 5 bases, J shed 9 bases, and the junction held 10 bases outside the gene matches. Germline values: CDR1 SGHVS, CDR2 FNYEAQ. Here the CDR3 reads CASSPWGLAGGPFEQFF. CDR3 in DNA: TGTGCCAGCAGCCCGTGGGGACTAGCGGGAGGGCCCTTTGAGCAGTTCTTC.

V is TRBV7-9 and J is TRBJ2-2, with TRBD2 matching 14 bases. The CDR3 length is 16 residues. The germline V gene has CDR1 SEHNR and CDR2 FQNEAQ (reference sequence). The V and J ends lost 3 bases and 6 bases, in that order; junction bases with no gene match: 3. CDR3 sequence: CASSLGLAGEAGELFF. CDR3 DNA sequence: TGTGCCAGCAGCTTGGGACTAGCGGGAGAGGCCGGGGAGCTGTTTTTT. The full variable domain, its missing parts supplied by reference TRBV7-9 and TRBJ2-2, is DTGVSQNPRHKITKRGQNVTFRCDPISEHNRLYWYRQTLGQGPEFLTYFQNEAQLEKSRLLSDRFSAERPKGSFSTLEIQRTEQGDSAMYLCASSLGLAGEAGELFFGEGSRLTVL.

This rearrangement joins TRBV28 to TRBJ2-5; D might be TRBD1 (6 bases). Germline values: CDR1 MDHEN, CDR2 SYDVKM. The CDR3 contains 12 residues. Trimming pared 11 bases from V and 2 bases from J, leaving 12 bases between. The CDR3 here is CASGVGQETQYF. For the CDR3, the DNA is TGTGCCTCAGGGGTCGGACAAGAGACCCAGTACTTC.

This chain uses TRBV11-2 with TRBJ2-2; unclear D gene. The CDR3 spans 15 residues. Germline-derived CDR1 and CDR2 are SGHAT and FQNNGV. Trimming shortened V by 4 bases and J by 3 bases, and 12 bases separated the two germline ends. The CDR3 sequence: CASSSLVSYTGELFF. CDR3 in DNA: TGTGCCAGCAGCTCCCTAGTATCTTACACCGGGGAGCTGTTTTTT.

The chain's CDR3 is CASSILYGYTF. The CDR3 nucleotides read TGTGCCAGTAGTATACTTTATGGCTACACCTTC. The chain couples TRBV19 to TRBJ1-2; D gene uncertain. The length of the CDR3 is 11 residues. Trimming left V 2 bases short and J 5 bases short, with 3 bases between. Germline CDR1 and CDR2: LNHDA and SQIVND (reference sequence). The whole variable domain, filled in from reference TRBV19 and TRBJ1-2, reads DGGITQSPKYLFRKEGQNVTLSCEQNLNHDAMYWYRQDPGQGLRLIYYSQIVNDFQKGDIAEGYSVSREKKESFPLTVTSAQKNPTAFYLCASSILYGYTFGSGTRLTVV.

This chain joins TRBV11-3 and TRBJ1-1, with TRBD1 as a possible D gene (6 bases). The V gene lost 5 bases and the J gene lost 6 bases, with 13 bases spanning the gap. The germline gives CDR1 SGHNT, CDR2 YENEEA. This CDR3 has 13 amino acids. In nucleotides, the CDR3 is TGTGCCAGCAGCCAAGGGGGGAGGGCTGAAGCTTTCTTT. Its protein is CASSQGGRAEAFF.

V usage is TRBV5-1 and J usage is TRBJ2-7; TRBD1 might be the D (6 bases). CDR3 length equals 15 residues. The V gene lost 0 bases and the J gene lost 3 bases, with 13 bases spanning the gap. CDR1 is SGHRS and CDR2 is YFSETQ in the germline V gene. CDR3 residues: CASSLAIGQLYEQYF. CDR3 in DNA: TGCGCCAGCAGCTTGGCCATAGGACAGCTCTACGAGCAGTACTTC.

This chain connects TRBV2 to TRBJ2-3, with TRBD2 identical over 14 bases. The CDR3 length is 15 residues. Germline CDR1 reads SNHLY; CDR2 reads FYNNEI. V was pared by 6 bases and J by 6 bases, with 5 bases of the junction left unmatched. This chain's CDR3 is CASSNGLAGGDTQYF. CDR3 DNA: TGTGCCAGCAGCAACGGACTAGCGGGAGGCGATACGCAGTATTTT.

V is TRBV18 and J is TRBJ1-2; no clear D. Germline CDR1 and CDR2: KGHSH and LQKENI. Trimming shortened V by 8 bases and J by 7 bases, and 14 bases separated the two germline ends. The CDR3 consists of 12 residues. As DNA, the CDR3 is TGTGCCAGCCCGACAAAAGTAGGTGGCTACACCTTC. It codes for CASPTKVGGYTF.

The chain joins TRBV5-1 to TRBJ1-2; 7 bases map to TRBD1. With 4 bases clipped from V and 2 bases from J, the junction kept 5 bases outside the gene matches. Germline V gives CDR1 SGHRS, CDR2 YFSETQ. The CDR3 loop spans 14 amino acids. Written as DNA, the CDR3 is TGCGCCAGCAGCGAGAGACAGGGAAACTATGGCTACACCTTC. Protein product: CASSERQGNYGYTF.

The CDR3 bases are TGTGCCAGCAGCAATAGCGGGATCAATGAGCAGTTCTTC. Its protein product is CASSNSGINEQFF. This chain uses TRBV7-3 with TRBJ2-1; 8 bases match TRBD2. V gave up 5 bases and J gave up 6 bases; unmatched junction bases: 3. The V gene's germline CDR1 is SGHTA and CDR2 FQGTGA. CDR3 size: 13 residues.

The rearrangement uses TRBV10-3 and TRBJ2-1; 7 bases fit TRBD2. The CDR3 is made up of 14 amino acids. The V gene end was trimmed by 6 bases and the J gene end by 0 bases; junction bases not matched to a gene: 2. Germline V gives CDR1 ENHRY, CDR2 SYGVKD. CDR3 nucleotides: TGTGCCATCAGGCAGCGGGACTCCTACAATGAGCAGTTCTTC. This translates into CAIRQRDSYNEQFF.

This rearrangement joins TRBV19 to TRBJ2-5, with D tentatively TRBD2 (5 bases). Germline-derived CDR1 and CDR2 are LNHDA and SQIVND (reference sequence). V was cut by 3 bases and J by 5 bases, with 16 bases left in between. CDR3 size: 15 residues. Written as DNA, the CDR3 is TGTGCCAGTAGTATTGGTGGGAGTCTCTCGGAGACCCAGTACTTC. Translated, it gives CASSIGGSLSETQYF.

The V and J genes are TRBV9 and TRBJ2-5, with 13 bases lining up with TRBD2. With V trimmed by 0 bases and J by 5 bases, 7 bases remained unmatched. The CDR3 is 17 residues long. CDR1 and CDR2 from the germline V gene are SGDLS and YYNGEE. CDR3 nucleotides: TGTGCCAGCAGCGTAGGACTAGCGGGAGGATGGGAGGAGACCCAGTACTTC. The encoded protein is CASSVGLAGGWEETQYF. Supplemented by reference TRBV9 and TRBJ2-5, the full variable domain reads DSGVTQTPKHLITATGQRVTLRCSPRSGDLSVYWYQQSLDQGLQFLIQYYNGEERAKGNILERFSAQQFPDLHSELNLSSLELGDSALYFCASSVGLAGGWEETQYFGPGTRLLVL.

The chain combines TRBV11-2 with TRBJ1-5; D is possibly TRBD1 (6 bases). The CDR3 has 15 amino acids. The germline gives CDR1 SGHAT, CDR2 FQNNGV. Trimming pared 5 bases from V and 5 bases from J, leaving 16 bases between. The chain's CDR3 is CASSQNQGWDQPQHF. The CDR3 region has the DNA TGTGCCAGCAGCCAGAATCAGGGGTGGGATCAGCCCCAGCATTTT. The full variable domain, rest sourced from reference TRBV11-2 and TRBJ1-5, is EAGVAQSPRYKIIEKRQSVAFWCNPISGHATLYWYQQILGQGPKLLIQFQNNGVVDDSQLPKDRFSAERLKGVDSTLKIQPAKLEDSAVYLCASSQNQGWDQPQHFGDGTRLSIL.

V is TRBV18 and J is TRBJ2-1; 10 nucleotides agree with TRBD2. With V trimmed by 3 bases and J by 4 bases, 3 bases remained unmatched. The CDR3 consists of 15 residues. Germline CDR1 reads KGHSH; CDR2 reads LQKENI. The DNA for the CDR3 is TGTGCCAGCTCACCCACTAGCGGGGCATACAATGAGCAGTTCTTC. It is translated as CASSPTSGAYNEQFF.

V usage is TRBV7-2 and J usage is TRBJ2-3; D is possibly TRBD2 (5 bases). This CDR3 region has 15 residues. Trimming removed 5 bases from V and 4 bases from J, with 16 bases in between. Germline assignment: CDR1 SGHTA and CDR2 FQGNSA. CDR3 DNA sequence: TGTGCCAGCAGCGAAACCCTAGCAATAGCAGATACGCAGTATTTT. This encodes CASSETLAIADTQYF.

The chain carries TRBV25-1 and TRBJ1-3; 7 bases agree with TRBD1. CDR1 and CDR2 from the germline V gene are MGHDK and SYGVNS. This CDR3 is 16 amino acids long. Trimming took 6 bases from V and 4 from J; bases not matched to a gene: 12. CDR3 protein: CASSDIQGGPGNTIYF. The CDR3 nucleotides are TGTGCCAGCAGCGACATCCAGGGGGGCCCCGGAAACACCATATATTTT. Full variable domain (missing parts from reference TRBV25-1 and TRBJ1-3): EADIYQTPRYLVIGTGKKITLECSQTMGHDKMYWYQQDPGMELHLIHYSYGVNSTEKGDLSSESTVSRIRTEHFPLTLESARPSHTSQYLCASSDIQGGPGNTIYFGEGSWLTVV.

The CDR3 nucleotides read TGTGCCAGCAGCTTGGTGGGGGGGGTCGACACTGAAGCTTTCTTT. Its translation is CASSLVGGVDTEAFF. V gene TRBV5-4 combines with J gene TRBJ1-1; D perhaps matches TRBD1 (5 bases). V lost 0 bases and J 3 bases, leaving 12 bases between the germline ends. This CDR3 has 15 amino acids. The germline gives CDR1 SGHNT, CDR2 YYREEE (reference sequence).

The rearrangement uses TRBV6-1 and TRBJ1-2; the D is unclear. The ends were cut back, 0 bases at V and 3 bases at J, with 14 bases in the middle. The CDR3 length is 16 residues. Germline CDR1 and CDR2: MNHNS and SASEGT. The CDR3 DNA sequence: TGTGCCAGCAGTGAAGCGCGGGGAATTACCGACTATGGCTACACCTTC. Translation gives CASSEARGITDYGYTF.

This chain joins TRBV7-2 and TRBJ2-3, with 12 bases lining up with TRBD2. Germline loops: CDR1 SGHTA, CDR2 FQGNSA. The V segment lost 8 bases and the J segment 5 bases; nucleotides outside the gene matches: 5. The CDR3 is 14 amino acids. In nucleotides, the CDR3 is TGTGCCAGCTCTAGCGGGAGGGCCGAAGATACGCAGTATTTT. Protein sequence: CASSSGRAEDTQYF.

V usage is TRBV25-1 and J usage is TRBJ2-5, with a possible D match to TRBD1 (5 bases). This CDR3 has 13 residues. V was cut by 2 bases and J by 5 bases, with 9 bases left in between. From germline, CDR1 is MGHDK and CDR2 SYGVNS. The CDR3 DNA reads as TGTGCCAGCAGTGAAGATTGGGGCGAGACCCAGTACTTC. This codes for CASSEDWGETQYF.

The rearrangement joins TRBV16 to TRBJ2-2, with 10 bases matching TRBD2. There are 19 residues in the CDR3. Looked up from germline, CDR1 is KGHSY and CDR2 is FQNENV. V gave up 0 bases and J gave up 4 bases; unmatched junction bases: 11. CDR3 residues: CASSQSSSGTSAFTGELFF. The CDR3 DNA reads TGTGCCAGCAGCCAATCTAGTAGTGGGACTAGCGCTTTCACCGGGGAGCTGTTTTTT.

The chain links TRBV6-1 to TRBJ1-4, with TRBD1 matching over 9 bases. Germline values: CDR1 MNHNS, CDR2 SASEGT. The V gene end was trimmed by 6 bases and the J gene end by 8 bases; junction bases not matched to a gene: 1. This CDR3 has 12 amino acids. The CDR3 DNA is TGTGCCAGCAGGGGACAGGGAGAAAAACTGTTTTTT. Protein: CASRGQGEKLFF.